The present T cell receptor (beta chain) was sequenced within a study of human T cells and chemical hapten exposure. Study context: Across samples, TCR yields varied, mostly owing to small differences in pooled library volumes.

Unfractionated whole blood served as the source for total RNA extraction. The study's findings and limits: Among TCRs, those above 1 in 1000 frequency were unaffected by DPC sensitization.

Many counts were recorded for this clonotype. The antigen is not known. Individual cDNA molecules received unique molecular identifiers in the library. Original handling: Counting gave a median of 95,638 TCRs per sample, with values ranging from about 20,000 to 750,000. TCRdb reanalysed the 5' RACE reads using MiXCR and keeps one entry per CDR3 protein. What appears here as the V and J calls and clone size reflects TCRdb's work, not the paper's. The sample contains about 80,000 distinct CDR3 sequences, about 7.7% of which appear only once. Trimming shortened V by 6 bases and J by 6 bases, and 8 bases separated the two germline ends. Germline lookup yields CDR1 LNHDA and CDR2 SQIVND (reference sequence). CDR3 length equals 12 residues.

The source is a male donor in good health. The chain recombines TRBV19 with TRBJ2-2; no clear D. The CDR3, as DNA: TGTGCCAGTAGCGCCGCAGCCGGGGAGCTGTTTTTT. This codes for CASSAAAGELFF.